This T cell receptor beta chain came from a study of control samples from healthy donors and cancer patients. The germline V gene encodes CDR1 LGHNA and CDR2 YNFKEQ. There are 18 residues in the CDR3. The trim removed 1 base at V and 6 bases at J, leaving 11 bases unmatched. Generated by immunoSEQ multiplex PCR, the TCRdb table keeps only in-frame clones and is missing some. This table has 80,000 to 100,000 clones, roughly 88% appearing once. The genes are TRBV4-2 and TRBJ2-2; 10 bases line up with TRBD2. Input material: blood. The clonotype comes from a man younger than 40 in good health. The CDR3 DNA follows: TGTGCCAGCAGCCAAGTGGAAGTGAGGCTAGCGGGAGCCGGGGAGCTGTTTTTT. Encoded protein: CASSQVEVRLAGAGELFF.